This T cell receptor (beta chain) derives from a study of blood T cell repertoires in COVID-19. Study at large: Donors in the United States, Italy and Spain gave samples during acute or convalescent COVID-19. From T cells, B-cell-depleted T cells, or PBMCs came the material, which was cDNA or gDNA.

Methods used by the authors: Using reference gene primer amplification, nucleated cell counts were estimated. The method was immunoSEQ multiplex PCR; TCRdb's version includes in-frame clones alone and lacks a portion of them. Clone size and V and J calls were adopted from that table, with D and trimming inferred from the DNA. This table holds 130,000 to 150,000 clones, about four fifths found once. Trimming took 8 bases from V and 0 from J, leaving 14 bases between them. The CDR3 sequence is 15 residues long. CDR1 MNHEY and CDR2 SVGAGI come from the germline V gene. Sequenced sample: peripheral blood. The sequence was obtained from an elderly woman in a cohort sampled during active or convalescent COVID-19. The chain is built from TRBV6-5 and TRBJ1-3, with a tentative D call TRBD1 (6 bases). The CDR3 spells CASRTDRNSGNTIYF. The CDR3 region has the DNA TGTGCCAGCCGTACAGACAGGAACTCTGGAAACACCATATATTTT.